This T cell receptor beta chain was profiled in a study of cytomegalovirus exposure and HLA in healthy donors. This PCR relied on a set of 60 Vbeta primers and 13 Jbeta primers. The repertoire was sequenced with immunoSEQ multiplex PCR; TCRdb's copy has only in-frame clones and lacks some. The sample lists 95,000 to 150,000 clones; over 75% were seen once. This CDR3 contains 14 residues. Germline V gene data show CDR1 as MRHNA and CDR2 as SNTAGT. Trimming cost V 2 bases and J 1 base; bases outside gene matches: 0. Nominal health characterized the donors when sampled, though unrecorded immune exposures were likely.

This rearrangement joins TRBV6-4 to TRBJ2-3; TRBD1 aligns across 7 bases. The specimen sequenced was PBMCs. The TCR comes from a man aged 30-40 years in good health and CMV-seronegative. CDR3 loop: CASSDGQGTDTQYF. CDR3 bases: TGTGCCAGCAGTGACGGACAGGGCACAGATACGCAGTATTTT.